The 3 T cell receptor beta chains given below trace back to one sample, sequenced in a study of T-cell memory formation after mild COVID-19 (dated by TCRdb to the early 2020s). Library preparation was by 5' RACE. This sample was sequenced with an Illumina NovaSeq 6000. TCRdb took the public reads, trimmed them with fastp at Q25, ran MiXCR for clone calling and kept in-frame beta chains. Each entry merges the rows of one CDR3 protein and shows their most common DNA and genes. This sample lists 400,000 or so distinct CDR3 sequences; around 20% were detected once. Together, the top ten hold roughly 8.4% of the sample. The specimen was PBMCs or a T cell subset sorted from them (not recorded which). The source is an adult woman who had mild COVID-19 (a few samples of this study predate the infection). The sample titles of this study are shuffled in the database, so cell type and time point are left out; the donor was told from shared clones.

The chain uses TRBV2 and TRBJ1-2; TRBD1 agrees at 7 bases. CDR3 length: 13 amino acids. Germline trimming cut 8 bases from V and 1 base from J; bases unmatched to any gene: 4. Germline assignment: CDR1 SNHLY and CDR2 FYNNEI. DNA for the CDR3: TGTGCCAGCCGAGGGACAGTTAACTATGGCTACACCTTC. This encodes CASRGTVNYGYTF.

This clonotype appeared a single time. The chain has TRBV3-1 and TRBJ2-5; D unresolved. The ends were cut back, 3 bases at V and 2 bases at J, with 25 bases in the middle. The CDR3 consists of 19 residues. CDR1 and CDR2 (germline): LGHDT, YNNKEL (reference sequence). In nucleotides, the CDR3 is TGTGCCAGCAGCCACCCAAGGATGAAGAAGCAGAAACTACAAGAGACCCAGTACTTC. It yields the protein CASSHPRMKKQKLQETQYF.

This clonotype was seen at least ten times. J is TRBJ2-1 and V is TRBV29-1; perhaps TRBD1 as D (6 bases). The CDR3 consists of 17 residues. CDR1 and CDR2 (germline): SQVTM, ANQGSEA. The V gene lost 6 bases and the J gene lost 9 bases, with 30 bases spanning the gap. CDR3 nucleotides: TGCAGCGTCGTCCCCAATTGGCTGGTTAGGGGGAATCGTGAGCAGTTCTTC. This encodes CSVVPNWLVRGNREQFF.